The entry below describes one T cell receptor (beta chain). Antigen unknown. The record originates from a study of radiotherapy plus CTLA-4 blockade in lung cancer. Study-level background: Patients showed objective responses in roughly 19% of cases and disease control in roughly 30%.

Here immunoSEQ multiplex PCR was the method, and the copy in TCRdb shows in-frame clones only, minus some. Among around 99,000 clones listed, just over 85% were seen once. There are 14 residues in the CDR3. The germline V gene encodes CDR1 MNHEY and CDR2 SMNVEV (reference sequence). V lost 11 bases, J lost 0 bases, and 16 bases lay in between. With ipilimumab providing CTLA-4 blockade, focal radiation was administered to patients who had chemo-refractory metastatic non-small-cell lung cancer. Notes on the study in general: Tumor-derived TCR clones expanded in blood after radiotherapy plus ipilimumab. Reports state that early shifts in blood T cell clones, with interferon-beta, best predicted response.

This clonotype was sampled from a human donor with non-small cell lung cancer that progressed on radiotherapy plus ipilimumab. This specimen consisted of peripheral blood, obtained from a patient treated with radiotherapy plus ipilimumab. The chain has TRBV27 and TRBJ1-2; tentatively, D is TRBD1 (6 bases). DNA of the CDR3: TGTGCCGGCCGAGAGACAGGCTCTAACTATGGCTACACCTTC. It specifies CAGRETGSNYGYTF.